Below are 23 T cell receptor beta chains sequenced from a single sample in a study of blood T cell repertoires in COVID-19. The assay was immunoSEQ multiplex PCR, and TCRdb's table has in-frame clones only and misses some. Here the sample spans around 330,000 clones, 88% being singletons. Specimen: peripheral blood. The receptors were gathered from a woman in her twenties or thirties with COVID-19, enrolled during active disease.

The rearrangement uses TRBV7-9 and TRBJ1-1; 9 nucleotides match TRBD1. The CDR3 runs to 13 residues. CDR1 and CDR2 from the germline V gene are SEHNR and FQNEAQ (reference sequence). Trimming cost V 1 base and J 12 bases; bases outside gene matches: 6. The chain's CDR3 is CASSLVDRGLTFF. The CDR3, as DNA: TGTGCCAGCAGCTTAGTGGACAGGGGTCTGACTTTCTTT.

The table lists this clone with a count of one. The J gene is TRBJ2-1, the V gene TRBV5-1; 8 positions match TRBD2. V was pared by 6 bases and J by 2 bases, with 10 bases of the junction left unmatched. The CDR3 has 16 amino acids. From germline, CDR1 is SGHRS and CDR2 YFSETQ. CDR3 residues: CASTDAGGLTYNEQFF. The CDR3 nucleotides are TGCGCCAGCACCGATGCGGGGGGCCTAACCTACAATGAGCAGTTCTTC.

The gene calls are TRBV18 and TRBJ2-1, with 10 positions matching TRBD2. V gave up 3 bases and J gave up 4 bases; unmatched junction bases: 6. The CDR3 has 16 residues. Germline V lookup: CDR1 KGHSH, CDR2 LQKENI. CDR3 sequence reads: CASSPSPSGGYNEQFF. The CDR3 DNA follows: TGTGCCAGCTCACCTTCCCCTAGCGGGGGTTACAATGAGCAGTTCTTC.

This clone was picked up one time. The chain recombines TRBV6-1 with TRBJ1-5, with a tentative D call TRBD1 (6 bases). Per the germline V gene, CDR1 is MNHNS and CDR2 is SASEGT. The CDR3 totals 17 residues. V was cut by 2 bases and J by 3 bases, with 17 bases left in between. Here the CDR3 reads CASSESFAQGLNQPQHF. The CDR3 nucleotides read TGTGCCAGCAGTGAATCGTTTGCACAGGGCCTCAATCAGCCCCAGCATTTT.

CDR3: CASRRTGGDYGYTF. The CDR3 nucleotides read TGTGCCAGCCGGCGGACAGGGGGAGACTATGGCTACACCTTC. V is TRBV5-4 and J is TRBJ1-2; 10 nucleotides agree with TRBD1. After removal of 7 bases from V and 3 bases from J, the junction contained 6 bases not matched to a gene. The CDR3 spans 14 residues. The germline V gene encodes CDR1 SGHNT and CDR2 YYREEE (reference sequence).

This chain joins TRBV5-6 and TRBJ2-6, with TRBD1 matching 7 bases. Trimming at V came to 5 bases and at J to 0 bases, leaving 2 bases not matched to a gene. From germline, CDR1 is SGHDT and CDR2 YYEEEE. This CDR3 spans 15 amino acids. The CDR3 sequence: CASSYRGSGANVLTF. The CDR3 coding sequence is TGTGCCAGCAGTTACAGGGGCTCTGGGGCCAACGTCCTGACTTTC.

The chain joins TRBV30 to TRBJ2-3, with TRBD1 matching over 8 bases. The junction had 7 bases not matched to a gene; V was cut back by 5 bases and J by 6 bases. The CDR3 spans 13 residues. From germline, CDR1 is GTSNPN and CDR2 SVGIG (reference sequence). The CDR3 DNA is TGTGCCTGGGAACAGGGGGTAAGGGATACGCAGTATTTT. Its protein product is CAWEQGVRDTQYF.

The chain is built from TRBV9 and TRBJ1-1, with 7 bases identical to TRBD1. V was clipped by 0 bases and J by 3 bases; unmatched bases: 5. Germline assignment: CDR1 SGDLS and CDR2 YYNGEE. The CDR3 is made up of 15 amino acids. Here the CDR3 reads CASSVGGGAYTEAFF. The CDR3 nucleotides are TGTGCCAGCAGCGTAGGAGGGGGCGCATACACTGAAGCTTTCTTT.

The chain is built from TRBV6-6 and TRBJ1-5; D is possibly TRBD1 (5 bases). The germline gives CDR1 MNHNY, CDR2 SVGAGI (reference sequence). The germline V and J ends were trimmed by 7 bases and 3 bases, with 13 bases remaining between them. This CDR3 comprises 14 residues. The CDR3 DNA is TGTGCCAGCACCGCAGGACAAATCAATCAGCCCCAGCATTTT. This gives the protein CASTAGQINQPQHF.

This clone was seen once. Within the sample, other DNA sequences also encode this same CDR3. The chain is built from TRBV6-5 and TRBJ2-5, with D possibly being TRBD2 (5 bases). The CDR3 is 11 residues long. V dropped 11 bases and J dropped 4 bases, with 11 bases sitting between them. Germline values: CDR1 MNHEY, CDR2 SVGAGI. Written as DNA, the CDR3 is TGTGCCTCGACTCGGGGAGAGACCCAGTACTTC. It translates to CASTRGETQYF.

CDR3 sequence reads: CASSTGGSGNTEAFF. CDR3 nucleotide sequence: TGTGCCAGCAGCACGGGGGGTTCGGGGAACACTGAAGCTTTCTTT. The rearrangement links TRBV28 to TRBJ1-1, with D tentatively TRBD1 (5 bases). V lost 6 bases and J lost 1, with 15 bases in between. The CDR3 is 15 residues long. CDR1 is MDHEN, CDR2 SYDVKM, per germline.

The V call is TRBV13, the J call TRBJ1-6; no firm D call. Trimming took 4 bases from V and 7 from J, leaving 14 bases between them. The CDR3 runs 15 residues. Germline V lookup: CDR1 PRHDT, CDR2 FYEKMQ (reference sequence). The CDR3 sequence: CASSSGGPRNSPLHF. The CDR3, as DNA: TGTGCCAGCAGCTCCGGAGGGCCAAGAAATTCACCCCTCCACTTT.

This chain links TRBV5-6 with TRBJ1-5; 7 nucleotides agree with TRBD1. The V gene end was trimmed by 4 bases and the J gene end by 9 bases; junction bases not matched to a gene: 13. Per the germline V gene, CDR1 is SGHDT and CDR2 is YYEEEE. The CDR3 sequence is 15 residues long. DNA of the CDR3: TGTGCCAGCAGCCGTTGGAGGTCAGGGGGAGGGCCCCAGCATTTT. This encodes CASSRWRSGGGPQHF.

V is TRBV6-2 or TRBV6-3 and J is TRBJ1-5, with a possible D match to TRBD1 (6 bases). The CDR3 contains 15 residues. Trimming removed 0 bases at V and 2 bases at J, with 8 bases between. In germline, CDR1 is MNHEY, CDR2 SVGEGT. The chain's CDR3 is CASSYSPGGNQPQHF. Written as DNA, the CDR3 is TGTGCCAGCAGTTACTCGCCAGGGGGCAATCAGCCCCAGCATTTT.

The J gene is TRBJ2-3, the V gene TRBV7-2, with 7 bases that match TRBD1. CDR3 size: 12 residues. The trim removed 5 bases at V and 9 bases at J, leaving 5 bases unmatched. Germline loops: CDR1 SGHTA, CDR2 FQGNSA. CDR3 sequence reads: CASSPDRDTQYF. CDR3 bases: TGTGCCAGCAGCCCTGACAGGGACACGCAGTATTTT. Filled out from reference TRBV7-2 and TRBJ2-3, the complete variable domain reads GAGVSQSPSNKVTEKGKDVELRCDPISGHTALYWYRQSLGQGLEFLIYFQGNSAPDKSGLPSDRFSAERTGGSVSTLTIQRTQQEDSAVYLCASSPDRDTQYFGPGTRLTVL.

This clone was seen a single time. V gene TRBV7-6 combines with J gene TRBJ2-7, with TRBD1 identical over 7 bases. This CDR3 is built from 13 residues. V lost 5 bases, J lost 2 bases, and 3 bases stayed unmatched. Germline loops: CDR1 SGHVS, CDR2 FNYEAQ. CDR3 in DNA: TGTGCCAGCAGCACAGGGGCCCCCTACGAGCAGTACTTC. Amino acid sequence: CASSTGAPYEQYF.

This chain links TRBV6-1 with TRBJ1-3; D is possibly TRBD1 (5 bases). V was trimmed by 2 bases and J by 0 bases, leaving 14 bases between them. CDR3 length: 17 amino acids. Looked up from germline, CDR1 is MNHNS and CDR2 is SASEGT. Here the CDR3 reads CASSEIPVTVSGNTIYF. The CDR3 DNA reads as TGTGCCAGCAGTGAAATCCCCGTGACAGTCTCTGGAAACACCATATATTTT.

The chain recombines TRBV2 with TRBJ1-1; 9 nucleotides line up with TRBD1. V trimming: 6 bases; J trimming: 1 base; junction bases outside the gene matches: 6. This CDR3 has 15 residues. Germline loops: CDR1 SNHLY, CDR2 FYNNEI. The CDR3 loop reads CASSLGQGANTEAFF. The CDR3 DNA follows: TGTGCCAGCAGCCTGGGACAGGGTGCGAACACTGAAGCTTTCTTT. Supplemented by reference TRBV2 and TRBJ1-1, the full variable domain reads EPEVTQTPSHQVTQMGQEVILRCVPISNHLYFYWYRQILGQKVEFLVSFYNNEISEKSEIFDDQFSVERPDGSNFTLKIRSTKLEDSAMYFCASSLGQGANTEAFFGQGTRLTVV.

V and J are TRBV5-1 and TRBJ2-6, with a tentative D call TRBD1 (6 bases). V was pared by 7 bases and J by 0 bases, with 23 bases between. Germline CDR1 reads SGHRS; CDR2 reads YFSETQ. CDR3 size: 19 residues. CDR3 loop: CASAKIGGRTLSGANVLTF. The CDR3 coding sequence is TGCGCCAGCGCTAAAATAGGGGGTAGGACACTCTCTGGGGCCAACGTCCTGACTTTC.

The rearrangement links TRBV4-3 to TRBJ2-7, with D possibly TRBD2 on 6 matching bases. V lost 5 bases, J lost 3 bases, and 17 bases lay in between. CDR3 size: 15 residues. Looked up from germline, CDR1 is LGHNA and CDR2 is YSLEER. CDR3 in DNA: TGCGCCAGCAGCAACTGGGGGGACGGGAGCTACGAGCAGTACTTC. Residues: CASSNWGDGSYEQYF.

The chain combines TRBV7-9 with TRBJ2-2; D not certain. The CDR3 consists of 14 residues. The germline V and J ends were trimmed by 0 bases and 7 bases, with 9 bases remaining between them. CDR1 and CDR2 (germline): SEHNR, FQNEAQ (reference sequence). CDR3 coding DNA: TGTGCCAGCAGCTTAGCGCGCACGAACGGGGAGCTGTTTTTT. Translated, it gives CASSLARTNGELFF.

The genes are TRBV5-1 and TRBJ2-2; the D gene is possibly TRBD2 (5 bases). V was cut by 5 bases and J by 6 bases, with 5 bases left in between. Germline CDR1 and CDR2: SGHRS and YFSETQ. The CDR3 contains 11 residues. The CDR3 here is CASRGAGELFF. The DNA for the CDR3 is TGCGCCAGCAGGGGAGCCGGGGAGCTGTTTTTT.

The chain is built from TRBV5-5 and TRBJ1-5, with D possibly matching TRBD1 (5 bases). This CDR3 has 18 amino acids. Germline CDR1 reads SGHKS; CDR2 reads YYEKEE (reference sequence). V dropped 4 bases and J dropped 2 bases, with 22 bases sitting between them. CDR3 region: CASSPGGGEGLGNQPQHF. Written as DNA, the CDR3 is TGTGCCAGCAGCCCTGGAGGAGGGGAGGGCCTAGGCAATCAGCCCCAGCATTTT.